These T cell receptor beta chains were read from a single sample in a study of control samples from healthy donors and cancer patients. Method: immunoSEQ multiplex PCR; TCRdb's copy keeps in-frame clones and lacks some. The repertoire has about 180,000 clones, more than 80% of them found once; the top ten carry 1.1% to 1.5%. The source material was blood. These receptors originate from a man aged 30 to 39 in good health. CDR3s include the opening cysteine and the closing phenylalanine or tryptophan. D genes are given only for firm matches. Only some rows state a clone size, as once, few, many or a class for expanded clones.

J gene: TRBJ1-6; V gene: TRBV7-2; clone size: NA; CDR3 length: 17; D gene: TRBD1; CDR3 DNA: TGTGCCAGCAGCTTAGGGTACAGGGGGCCCCCAGGATCACCCCTCCACTTT; CDR3 protein: CASSLGYRGPPGSPLHF
J gene: TRBJ2-1; V gene: TRBV19; clone size: many; CDR3 length: 12; D gene: NA; CDR3 DNA: TGTGCCAGTAGTATTTTTAGCAATGAGCAGTTCTTC; CDR3 protein: CASSIFSNEQFF
J gene: TRBJ2-5; V gene: TRBV5-1; clone size: NA; CDR3 length: 14; D gene: TRBD1; CDR3 DNA: TGCGCCAGCAGCTGGGGACAGGGGGGAGAGACCCAGTACTTC; CDR3 protein: CASSWGQGGETQYF
J gene: TRBJ2-2; V gene: TRBV12-3/TRBV12-4; clone size: NA; CDR3 length: 13; D gene: NA; CDR3 DNA: TGTGCCAGCAGTACCCGTCAGCCCGGGGAGCTGTTTTTT; CDR3 protein: CASSTRQPGELFF
J gene: TRBJ2-2; V gene: TRBV30; clone size: NA; CDR3 length: 15; D gene: TRBD2; CDR3 DNA: TGTGCCTGGGGTGGACTAGCGGGAGGGGCCGGGGAGCTGTTTTTT; CDR3 protein: CAWGGLAGGAGELFF
J gene: TRBJ2-3; V gene: TRBV19; clone size: NA; CDR3 length: 14; D gene: TRBD1; CDR3 DNA: TGTGCCAGTAGCGACAGGGGTAGCACAGATACGCAGTATTTT; CDR3 protein: CASSDRGSTDTQYF
J gene: TRBJ1-1; V gene: TRBV28; clone size: few; CDR3 length: 14; D gene: NA; CDR3 DNA: TGTGCCAGCAGTCCCCCGACAGGGAACACTGAAGCTTTCTTT; CDR3 protein: CASSPPTGNTEAFF
J gene: TRBJ2-7; V gene: TRBV5-4; clone size: NA; CDR3 length: 15; D gene: TRBD1; CDR3 DNA: TGTGCCAGCAGCTTGGGGGGACAGGGGTCCTACGAGCAGTACTTC; CDR3 protein: CASSLGGQGSYEQYF
J gene: TRBJ2-7; V gene: TRBV12-3/TRBV12-4; clone size: once; CDR3 length: 13; D gene: NA; CDR3 DNA: TGTGCCAGCAGTACCGTGGGTGTATACGAGCAGTACTTC; CDR3 protein: CASSTVGVYEQYF
J gene: TRBJ2-7; V gene: TRBV5-4; clone size: NA; CDR3 length: 12; D gene: NA; CDR3 DNA: TGTGCCAGCAGCCTAGACGGGACAGAGCAGTACTTC; CDR3 protein: CASSLDGTEQYF
J gene: TRBJ2-7; V gene: TRBV20-1; clone size: NA; CDR3 length: 11; D gene: TRBD2; CDR3 DNA: TGCAGTGCTTTGACTAGCGGGGAGCAGTACTTC; CDR3 protein: CSALTSGEQYF
J gene: TRBJ2-2; V gene: TRBV19; clone size: NA; CDR3 length: 15; D gene: NA; CDR3 DNA: TGTGCCAGTAGTATAGGGCAGTTGAACACCGGGGAGCTGTTTTTT; CDR3 protein: CASSIGQLNTGELFF
J gene: TRBJ2-7; V gene: TRBV7-3; clone size: NA; CDR3 length: 15; D gene: NA; CDR3 DNA: TGTGCCAGCAGCCTGGAGGCGGGAAGAAACTACGAGCAGTACTTC; CDR3 protein: CASSLEAGRNYEQYF
J gene: TRBJ2-5; V gene: TRBV5-4; clone size: NA; CDR3 length: 13; D gene: NA; CDR3 DNA: TGTGCCAGCAGCTTGCAGGGGAGAGAGACCCAGTACTTC; CDR3 protein: CASSLQGRETQYF
J gene: TRBJ2-3; V gene: TRBV5-5; clone size: NA; CDR3 length: 14; D gene: NA; CDR3 DNA: TGTGCCAGCAGCTTGCCGGGGGCCACAGATACGCAGTATTTT; CDR3 protein: CASSLPGATDTQYF
J gene: TRBJ1-6; V gene: TRBV2; clone size: few; CDR3 length: 13; D gene: NA; CDR3 DNA: TGTGCCAGCAGTGAACAGACGAATTCACCCCTCCACTTT; CDR3 protein: CASSEQTNSPLHF
J gene: TRBJ1-2; V gene: TRBV6-5; clone size: NA; CDR3 length: 16; D gene: NA; CDR3 DNA: TGTGCCAGCAGTTACGGCCCGGGGGTAGCTAACTATGGCTACACCTTC; CDR3 protein: CASSYGPGVANYGYTF
J gene: TRBJ1-6; V gene: TRBV6-9; clone size: NA; CDR3 length: 17; D gene: NA; CDR3 DNA: TGTGCCAGCAGTTACCCTCCCTCAGGCTCCTATAATTCACCCCTCCACTTT; CDR3 protein: CASSYPPSGSYNSPLHF
J gene: TRBJ2-6; V gene: TRBV27; clone size: NA; CDR3 length: 15; D gene: NA; CDR3 DNA: TGTGCCAGCAGACAAGGACGGTCCGGGGCCAACGTCCTGACTTTC; CDR3 protein: CASRQGRSGANVLTF
J gene: TRBJ2-1; V gene: TRBV5-1; clone size: NA; CDR3 length: 13; D gene: NA; CDR3 DNA: TGCGCCAGCAGCTTGGTCCAGAACAATGAGCAGTTCTTC; CDR3 protein: CASSLVQNNEQFF
J gene: TRBJ1-1; V gene: TRBV15; clone size: once; CDR3 length: 13; D gene: TRBD1; CDR3 DNA: TGTGCCACCAGCAGAGATCCGACAGGGGGAGCTTTCTTT; CDR3 protein: CATSRDPTGGAFF
J gene: TRBJ1-5; V gene: TRBV19; clone size: NA; CDR3 length: 16; D gene: TRBD1; CDR3 DNA: TGTGCCAGTACCCCGAACAGGGGTGTACCCAATCAGCCCCAGCATTTT; CDR3 protein: CASTPNRGVPNQPQHF
J gene: TRBJ1-1; V gene: TRBV4-2; clone size: NA; CDR3 length: 15; D gene: NA; CDR3 DNA: TGTGCCAGCAGCCAAGATCTTTTGCTTGGCACTGAAGCTTTCTTT; CDR3 protein: CASSQDLLLGTEAFF
J gene: TRBJ2-7; V gene: TRBV7-2; clone size: NA; CDR3 length: 13; D gene: TRBD1; CDR3 DNA: TGTGCCAGCAGCGCGGGGACAGGGGTCGAGCAGTACTTC; CDR3 protein: CASSAGTGVEQYF
J gene: TRBJ1-3; V gene: TRBV18; clone size: NA; CDR3 length: 16; D gene: NA; CDR3 DNA: TGTGCCAGCTCACCACCGGGTCAGGGTTCTGGAAACACCATATATTTT; CDR3 protein: CASSPPGQGSGNTIYF
J gene: TRBJ2-5; V gene: TRBV7-9; clone size: NA; CDR3 length: 15; D gene: TRBD2; CDR3 DNA: TGTGCCAGCAGCTTATTAGGTAGCGGGGGTGAGACCCAGTACTTC; CDR3 protein: CASSLLGSGGETQYF